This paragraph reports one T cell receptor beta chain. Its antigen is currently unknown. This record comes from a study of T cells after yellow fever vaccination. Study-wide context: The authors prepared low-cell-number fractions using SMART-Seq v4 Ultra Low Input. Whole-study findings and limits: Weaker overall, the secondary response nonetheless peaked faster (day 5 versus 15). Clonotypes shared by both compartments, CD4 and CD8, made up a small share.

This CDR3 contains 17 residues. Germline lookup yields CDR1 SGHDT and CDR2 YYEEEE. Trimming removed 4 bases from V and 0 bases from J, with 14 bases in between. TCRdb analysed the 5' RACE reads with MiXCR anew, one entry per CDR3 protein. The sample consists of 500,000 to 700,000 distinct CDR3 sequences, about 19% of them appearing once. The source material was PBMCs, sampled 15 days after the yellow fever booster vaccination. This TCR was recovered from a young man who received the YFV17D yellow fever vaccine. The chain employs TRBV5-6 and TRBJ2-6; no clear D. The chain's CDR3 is CASSIGIPSSGANVLTF. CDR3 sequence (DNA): TGTGCCAGCAGCATAGGAATACCGAGCTCTGGGGCCAACGTCCTGACTTTC.